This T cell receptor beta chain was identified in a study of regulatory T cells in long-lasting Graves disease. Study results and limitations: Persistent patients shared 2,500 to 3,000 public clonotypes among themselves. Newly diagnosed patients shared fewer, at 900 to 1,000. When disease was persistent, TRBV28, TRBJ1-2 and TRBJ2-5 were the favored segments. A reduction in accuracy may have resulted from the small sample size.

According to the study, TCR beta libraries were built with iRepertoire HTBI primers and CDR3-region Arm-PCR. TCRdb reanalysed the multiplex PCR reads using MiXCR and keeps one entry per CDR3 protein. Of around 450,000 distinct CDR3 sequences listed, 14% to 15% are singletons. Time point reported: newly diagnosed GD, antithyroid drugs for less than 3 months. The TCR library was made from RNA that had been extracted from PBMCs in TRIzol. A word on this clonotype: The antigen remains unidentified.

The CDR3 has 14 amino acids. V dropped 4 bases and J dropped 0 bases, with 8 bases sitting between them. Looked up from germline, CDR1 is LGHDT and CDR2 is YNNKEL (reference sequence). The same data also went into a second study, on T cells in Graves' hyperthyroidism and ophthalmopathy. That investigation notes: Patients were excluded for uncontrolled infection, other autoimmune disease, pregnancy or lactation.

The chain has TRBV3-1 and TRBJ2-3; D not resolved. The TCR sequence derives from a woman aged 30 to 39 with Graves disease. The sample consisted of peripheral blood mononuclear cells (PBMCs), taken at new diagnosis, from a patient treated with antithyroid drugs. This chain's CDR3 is CASSPRRSTDTQYF. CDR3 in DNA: TGTGCCAGCAGCCCACGCCGGAGCACAGATACGCAGTATTTT.